This paragraph covers one T cell receptor beta chain sequence. Its antigen is not yet known. No much larger clone exists at a distance of one base, and base qualities are not known. This entry comes from a study of somatic mutations in cytotoxic T cells in rheumatoid arthritis (dated by TCRdb to 2015 to 2018). For the wider study: Right after diagnosis and prior to the start of any treatment, approximately 30 ml EDTA of peripheral blood was drawn from patients. A FACSAria II or Sony SH800 was used to flow-sort some V beta antibody-stained T-cell populations at nearly 100% purity, and TCRB sequencing was also done on sorted V beta1+ cells. The study asked whether expanded CD8+ T-cell clones in newly diagnosed, untreated rheumatoid arthritis carry somatic mutations, and used TCRB deep sequencing to characterize clonality. TCRB deep sequencing covered 50 to 75 patients with rheumatoid arthritis along with 20 to 25 healthy controls. The median ages of the patient and control groups were essentially identical.

Genomic DNA underwent TCRB CDR3 sequencing using the immunoSEQ assay. Processing in the source paper ran as follows. Published virus-specific TCRB sequences were compared with patient CD8+ clones larger than 1%, and only a few matches were found. The analyses included only productive TCRB rearrangements. Clonality was calculated as a Shannon entropy-based productive clonality index, and a clone was defined by a unique TCRB CDR3 sequence. The template counts of each clone relative to the total templates per sample were used to calculate repertoire overlap between two samples. V-gene usage from TCRB sequencing and V-gene usage measured by flow cytometry were correlated (Spearman r of around 0.6). TCRdb carries this immuneACCESS record with in-frame sequences only. Its versions omit some clonotypes, under half of them owing to an unresolved V gene in the studies checked, with the rest unexplained. V and J calls and clone size come straight from that table; D and trimming were deduced from the DNA. The sample table shows 8,500 to 13,000 clones, and 65% to 80% are seen once. 34% of the sample lies in the top ten.

Germline trimming amounts to 3 bases on V and 3 bases on J, with 9 as the count of junction bases outside the gene matches. The germline V gene specifies LGHNA as CDR1 and YSLEER as CDR2. The CDR3 runs 17 residues from the cysteine to the phenylalanine. Only the CDR3 region is kept as DNA, spanning 51 bases read in frame from base 1. Study-level results and caveats: CD8+ T-cell clonality did not differ significantly between rheumatoid arthritis patients and age-matched healthy controls. It was unknown which antigens the expanded CD8+ clones targeted, and their absence from virus-specific databases did not exclude viral specificity. An increase of CD8+ clonality with age was seen in patients (Spearman r ~ 0.53) but not in healthy controls. In about an eighth of the roughly 65 patients the largest CD8+ clone exceeded 20% of CD8+ cells, and several identical CD8+ TCRB sequences were shared between blood and synovial fluid. No adjustment for multiple comparisons was made for the slight TRBV07 underrepresentation in patients.

On an AutoMACS, CD4+ and CD8+ cells were isolated via positive magnetic bead selection, and their purity was verified by flow cytometry. After a first flow cytometry screen using a TCR V beta antibody panel, clonal expansions were characterized through TCRB deep sequencing of sorted CD8+ fractions. Peripheral blood mononuclear cells were isolated by Ficoll-Paque PLUS density gradient separation. DNA from CD4-enriched, CD8-enriched or PBMC samples was extracted using Nucleospin Tissue or Tissue XS kits and then quantified on a Qubit 2.0 fluorometer. Input material: CD8+ T cells sorted from blood. The rearrangement combines TRBV4-3 with TRBJ2-2, and 8 junctional nucleotides match TRBD2. This clonotype was sampled from an adult with rheumatoid arthritis. The DNA sequence is as follows: TGCGCCAGCAGCCAGGATTTTCCGGGACTAGACACCGGGGAGCTGTTTTTT. Its protein product is CASSQDFPGLDTGELFF.